This T cell receptor beta chain was sequenced during a study of PD-L1 blockade in urothelial cancer. Study findings and constraints: Pretreatment peripheral blood TCR clonality that fell below the median predicted better survival among the patients studied.

Using immunoSEQ multiplex PCR, the repertoire was profiled, and TCRdb retains in-frame clones only, with some absent. The sample lists 40,000 to 45,000 clones, about 89% seen once, with around 6.7% in the top ten. The time point denotes: peripheral blood 6 weeks after treatment start. After removal of 4 bases from V and 5 bases from J, the junction contained 7 bases not matched to a gene. This CDR3 region has 16 residues. Germline V CDR1 and CDR2: SGHRS, YFSETQ. Comment on this clone: The antigen remains unidentified.

The sample consisted of PBMCs, taken around atezolizumab (anti-PD-L1) treatment. The clonotype comes from a man between 65 and 85 years old with urothelial cancer. This chain joins TRBV5-1 and TRBJ2-5, with 14 bases identical to TRBD2. The CDR3 DNA reads as TGCGCCAGCAGCCCGGGGACTAGCGGGAGTTGGGAGACCCAGTACTTC. This sequence encodes CASSPGTSGSWETQYF.